A single sample is the source of the 9 T cell receptor beta chains below, sequenced in a study of cytomegalovirus exposure and HLA in healthy donors. Use of 60 Vbeta and 13 Jbeta primers characterized the PCR. Clones were sequenced by immunoSEQ multiplex PCR, and TCRdb holds only the in-frame ones, with some missing. The repertoire holds some 120,000 clones, 80% seen once, with 3% to 3.5% in the top ten. Sequencing was done on a sample of PBMCs. The receptors here all came from a male donor in good health and CMV-seronegative.

This sequence joins TRBV19 and TRBJ1-2; a possible D gene is TRBD1 (6 bases). Between the trimmed V and J ends, which lost 7 bases and 0 bases, there was a span of 12 bases. The CDR3 sequence is 14 residues long. Germline CDR1 is LNHDA and CDR2 is SQIVND (reference sequence). The DNA of the CDR3 is TGTGCCAGTACCCCAACAGGGTCTAACTATGGCTACACCTTC. Amino acid sequence: CASTPTGSNYGYTF.

The chain uses TRBV18 and TRBJ1-5; D is perhaps TRBD1 (5 bases). The CDR3 is made up of 14 amino acids. V gave up 4 bases and J gave up 10 bases, with 17 bases separating them. Per germline, CDR1 KGHSH and CDR2 LQKENI. The CDR3 DNA reads TGTGCCAGCTCACTCAGGGAATGGGTCAACCCCCAGCATTTT. Translating it yields CASSLREWVNPQHF.

V usage is TRBV19 and J usage is TRBJ1-5, with 7 bases lining up with TRBD1. Per germline, CDR1 LNHDA and CDR2 SQIVND (reference sequence). V lost 4 bases, J lost 5 bases, and 5 bases stayed unmatched. CDR3 size: 14 residues. The CDR3 sequence: CASSRSGGDQPQHF. CDR3 nucleotide sequence: TGTGCCAGTAGTAGGTCAGGGGGAGATCAGCCCCAGCATTTT.

The gene calls are TRBV5-1 and TRBJ1-1; tentative D call: TRBD1 (5 bases). There are 16 residues in the CDR3. V lost 0 bases and J 1 base, leaving 13 bases between the germline ends. Germline CDR1 is SGHRS and CDR2 is YFSETQ. DNA of the CDR3: TGCGCCAGCAGCTTGGACAGGATCCTCGGGAACACTGAAGCTTTCTTT. Its translation is CASSLDRILGNTEAFF.

The chain recombines TRBV4-1 with TRBJ2-7; 7 positions match TRBD2. The CDR3 length is 15 residues. From germline, CDR1 is MGHRA and CDR2 YSYEKL. J was trimmed by 3 bases and V by 0 bases; bases with no gene match: 5. This CDR3 reads CASSQDRGGYYEQYF. CDR3 DNA sequence: TGCGCCAGCAGCCAAGATAGGGGAGGGTACTACGAGCAGTACTTC.

The chain uses TRBV7-8 and TRBJ1-1; TRBD1 matches at 8 bases. The CDR3 is 18 amino acids. Germline assignment: CDR1 SGHVS and CDR2 FQNEAQ. The trim removed 3 bases at V and 1 base at J, leaving 13 bases unmatched. The CDR3 DNA follows: TGTGCCAGCAGCTTTTACACCTCAGGGGGCGCGGCGAACACTGAAGCTTTCTTT. This codes for CASSFYTSGGAANTEAFF. The variable domain in full, with the rest retrieved from reference TRBV7-8 and TRBJ1-1, is GAGVSQSPRYKVAKRGQDVALRCDPISGHVSLFWYQQALGQGPEFLTYFQNEAQLDKSGLPSDRFFAERPEGSVSTLKIQRTQQEDSAVYLCASSFYTSGGAANTEAFFGQGTRLTVV.

This rearrangement joins TRBV7-7 to TRBJ1-4, with 9 nucleotides matching TRBD1. The trim removed 5 bases at V and 8 bases at J, leaving 6 bases unmatched. Looked up from germline, CDR1 is SSHAT and CDR2 is FNYEAQ (reference sequence). This CDR3 has 14 amino acids. CDR3 bases: TGTGCCAGCAGCACAGACAGGGGGGGGGAAAAACTGTTTTTT. Translating it yields CASSTDRGGEKLFF.

This clone was detected only a few times. The chain is built from TRBV11-1 and TRBJ2-5; TRBD2 aligns across 11 bases. From germline, CDR1 is SGHAT and CDR2 FQDESV (reference sequence). The CDR3 covers 17 residues. V was clipped by 5 bases and J by 2 bases; unmatched bases: 10. CDR3 in DNA: TGTGCCAGCAGCCCCCGGACTAGCGGGTACTCACAAGAGACCCAGTACTTC. It yields the protein CASSPRTSGYSQETQYF.

The CDR3 loop is CASSRERGGGNTIYF. The CDR3 DNA is TGTGCCAGCAGCCGGGAGAGGGGCGGTGGAAACACCATATATTTT. This chain links TRBV5-4 with TRBJ1-3, with D maybe TRBD1 (5 bases). Trimming left V 4 bases short and J 3 bases short, with 14 bases between. CDR1 is SGHNT, CDR2 YYREEE, per germline (reference sequence). The CDR3 is 15 residues long.